Listed here is a single T cell receptor beta chain. The V segment lost 7 bases and the J segment 8 bases; nucleotides outside the gene matches: 15. The germline gives CDR1 SQVTM, CDR2 ANQGSEA. This CDR3 spans 14 amino acids. The data originate from a study of blood T cell repertoires in COVID-19. Looking at the study overall: Whether acute or convalescent, the COVID-19 samples came from the United States, Italy and Spain.

In the original workflow: It was from reference gene primer amplification that nucleated cell counts were estimated. Generated by immunoSEQ multiplex PCR, the TCRdb table keeps only in-frame clones and is missing some. The V and J calls and clone size are taken from that table; D and trimming were inferred from the DNA. The sample carries approximately 87,000 clones, 65% to 85% recorded once. The chain carries TRBV29-1 and TRBJ2-3; 7 bases fit TRBD2. This clonotype was sampled from a woman older than 75 with acute or convalescent COVID-19. Sequences were obtained from peripheral blood. CDR3 in amino acids: CSARGEISAGTQYF. The CDR3 DNA reads as TGCAGCGCACGGGGGGAAATATCGGCGGGTACGCAGTATTTT.